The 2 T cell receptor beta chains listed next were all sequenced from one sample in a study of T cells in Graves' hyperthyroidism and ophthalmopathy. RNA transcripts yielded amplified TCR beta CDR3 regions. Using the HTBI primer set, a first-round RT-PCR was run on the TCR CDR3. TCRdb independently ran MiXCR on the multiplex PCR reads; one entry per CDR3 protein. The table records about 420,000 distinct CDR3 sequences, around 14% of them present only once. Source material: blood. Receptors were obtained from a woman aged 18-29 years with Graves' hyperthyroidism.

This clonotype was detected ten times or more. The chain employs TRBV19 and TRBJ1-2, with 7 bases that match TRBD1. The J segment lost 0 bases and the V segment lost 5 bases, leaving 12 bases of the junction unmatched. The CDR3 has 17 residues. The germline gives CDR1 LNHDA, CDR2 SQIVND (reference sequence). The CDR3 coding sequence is TGTGCCAGTAGTCCCGGGACAGTACCGACTGCTAACTATGGCTACACCTTC. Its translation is CASSPGTVPTANYGYTF.

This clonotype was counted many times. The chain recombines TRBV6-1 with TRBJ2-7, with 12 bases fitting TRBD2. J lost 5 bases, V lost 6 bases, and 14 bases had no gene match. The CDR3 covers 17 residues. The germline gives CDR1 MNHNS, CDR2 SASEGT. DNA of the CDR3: TGTGCCAGCAGAGATCAATCTAGCGGGAGGGCCGGGAACGAGCAGTACTTC. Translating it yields CASRDQSSGRAGNEQYF.